A single sample gave rise to the 6 T cell receptor beta chains below, sequenced in a study of shared clonotypes between healthy human individuals. Some clones are missing from TCRdb's copy, which holds only in-frame ones; the method was immunoSEQ multiplex PCR. Here the sample spans under 2,500,000 clones, about 94% being singletons. The sample comprised naive CD4+ T cells sorted from blood. Stated subset: CD45RA+ positively selected. The receptors come from a man between 18 and 35 years old in good health.

The chain recombines TRBV11-2 with TRBJ2-1, with TRBD2 matching 8 bases. Looked up from germline, CDR1 is SGHAT and CDR2 is FQNNGV. The CDR3 runs 15 residues. The ends lost 4 bases at V and 5 bases at J; junction bases unmatched: 7. CDR3 coding DNA: TGTGCCAGCAGCTCATTAGGACTAGCAGACAATGAGCAGTTCTTC. This codes for CASSSLGLADNEQFF.

The chain employs TRBV6-5 and TRBJ1-2; D unresolved. V was pared by 8 bases and J by 4 bases, with 5 bases between. The CDR3 consists of 10 residues. Germline assignment: CDR1 MNHEY and CDR2 SVGAGI. The CDR3 protein is CASSSYGYTF. For the CDR3, the DNA is TGTGCCAGCTCCAGCTATGGCTACACCTTC.

This rearrangement joins TRBV5-1 to TRBJ1-4; D is unclear. The V and J ends lost 7 bases and 1 base respectively, with 11 bases between them. Germline V gene lookup returns CDR1 SGHRS and CDR2 YFSETQ. The CDR3 is 14 amino acids. The CDR3 here is CASGALGTNEKLFF. The CDR3 region has the DNA TGCGCCAGCGGAGCCCTTGGAACTAATGAAAAACTGTTTTTT. Looking up the rest from reference TRBV5-1 and TRBJ1-4 gives the full variable domain: KAGVTQTPRYLIKTRGQQVTLSCSPISGHRSVSWYQQTPGQGLQFLFEYFSETQRNKGNFPGRFSGRQFSNSRSEMNVSTLELGDSALYLCASGALGTNEKLFFGSGTQLSVL.

V and J are TRBV6-5 and TRBJ1-4, with a possible D match to TRBD1 (6 bases). Germline V gene data show CDR1 as MNHEY and CDR2 as SVGAGI. The CDR3 contains 15 residues. Trimming left V 5 bases short and J 1 base short, with 11 bases between. The CDR3 reads CASSPDRLTNEKLFF. The CDR3 region has the DNA TGTGCCAGCAGTCCCGACAGGCTAACTAATGAAAAACTGTTTTTT.

Only one count was recorded for this clone. The rearrangement uses TRBV6-1 and TRBJ1-1; a possible D gene is TRBD1 (6 bases). Germline assignment: CDR1 MNHNS and CDR2 SASEGT. The CDR3 sequence is 14 residues long. Trimming left V 4 bases short and J 1 base short, with 10 bases between. The CDR3 DNA is TGTGCCAGCAGTGCGGGACACACGAACACTGAAGCTTTCTTT. Translating it yields CASSAGHTNTEAFF.

The chain joins TRBV7-9 to TRBJ1-3; 7 bases agree with TRBD1. Germline trimming cut 1 base from V and 0 bases from J; bases unmatched to any gene: 3. The CDR3 is made up of 16 amino acids. The germline gives CDR1 SEHNR, CDR2 FQNEAQ (reference sequence). For the CDR3, the DNA is TGTGCCAGCAGCTTAGGGGGACAGTTCTCTGGAAACACCATATATTTT. Translation: CASSLGGQFSGNTIYF.